The 31 T cell receptor beta chains reported below all come from one sample, sequenced in a study of cytomegalovirus exposure and HLA in healthy donors. The study ran its PCR with 60 Vbeta and 13 Jbeta primers. Sequencing used immunoSEQ multiplex PCR; TCRdb keeps in-frame clones, though not all of them. The table records 130,000 to 150,000 clones, 65% to 85% of them present only once. Sample: PBMCs. These receptor sequences come from a middle-aged woman in good health and CMV-seropositive.

This clone was found once. This chain connects TRBV28 to TRBJ1-5, with D possibly TRBD1 on 6 matching bases. CDR1 MDHEN and CDR2 SYDVKM come from the germline V gene. V was shortened by 3 bases and J by 6 bases, with 12 bases between the two germline ends. CDR3 length: 14 amino acids. This CDR3 reads CASSLHAGAQPQHF. The CDR3 nucleotides read TGTGCCAGCAGTTTGCACGCGGGGGCTCAGCCCCAGCATTTT.

The V call is TRBV4-1, the J call TRBJ2-1, with TRBD2 matching 13 bases. V dropped 4 bases and J dropped 12; count of bases not matched to a gene: 12. The CDR3 has 16 residues. Germline assignment: CDR1 MGHRA and CDR2 YSYEKL. CDR3 protein: CASSLTGGTSGEGQFF. The CDR3 DNA sequence: TGCGCCAGCAGCCTAACAGGGGGGACTAGCGGGGAAGGGCAGTTCTTC.

The chain employs TRBV7-2 and TRBJ2-5, with TRBD1 as a possible D gene (5 bases). Germline V gives CDR1 SGHTA, CDR2 FQGNSA. The CDR3 is made up of 13 amino acids. The V gene lost 1 base and the J gene lost 8 bases, with 11 bases spanning the gap. The CDR3: CASSLGGVRTQYF. The DNA of the CDR3 is TGTGCCAGCAGCTTAGGGGGCGTGCGCACCCAGTACTTC.

This sequence joins TRBV30 and TRBJ2-4; unclear D gene. Germline V gives CDR1 GTSNPN, CDR2 SVGIG (reference sequence). The CDR3 runs 14 residues. V was trimmed by 1 base and J by 1 base, leaving 8 bases between them. Here the CDR3 DNA reads TGTGCCTGGAGTGAGTCAGCGGCCAAAAACATTCAGTACTTC. Its translation: CAWSESAAKNIQYF.

The V and J genes are TRBV5-4 and TRBJ2-1, with D perhaps matching TRBD2 (7 bases). CDR1 is SGHNT and CDR2 is YYREEE in the germline V gene (reference sequence). V lost 0 bases and J lost 7, with 20 bases in between. The CDR3 loop spans 17 amino acids. CDR3 sequence: CASSLAVAGATRNEQFF. The CDR3 bases are TGTGCCAGCAGCTTGGCCGTTGCGGGGGCGACCCGAAATGAGCAGTTCTTC.

This chain links TRBV18 with TRBJ2-3; 9 bases line up with TRBD2. Trimming cost V 2 bases and J 0 bases; bases outside gene matches: 3. Germline loops: CDR1 KGHSH, CDR2 LQKENI. This CDR3 has 16 amino acids. CDR3 in amino acids: CASSPIAGESTDTQYF. CDR3 nucleotides: TGTGCCAGCTCACCAATAGCGGGGGAAAGCACAGATACGCAGTATTTT.

V gene TRBV15 combines with J gene TRBJ2-2; possibly TRBD2 for D (5 bases). Trimming stripped 2 bases from V and 6 bases from J, with 7 bases between. Germline values: CDR1 LNHNV, CDR2 YYDKDF (reference sequence). This CDR3 has 13 residues. This CDR3 reads CATSRLGAGELFF. In DNA, the CDR3 is TGTGCCACCAGCAGACTCGGGGCCGGGGAGCTGTTTTTT.

The rearrangement links TRBV10-2 to TRBJ2-7; TRBD1 is a possible D gene (5 bases). From germline, CDR1 is WSHSY and CDR2 SAAADI. Trimming cost V 7 bases and J 0 bases, with 16 bases left between them. The CDR3 is 15 amino acids. CDR3 amino acids: CASIGFLGLSYEQYF. DNA for the CDR3: TGCGCCAGCATTGGTTTTCTGGGGCTCTCCTACGAGCAGTACTTC.

J is TRBJ1-1 and V is TRBV18; possible D gene TRBD1, 5 bases. This CDR3 region has 14 residues. CDR1 and CDR2 (germline): KGHSH, LQKENI. Between the trimmed V and J ends, which lost 2 bases and 0 bases, there was a span of 7 bases. The CDR3 DNA is TGTGCCAGCTCACCATCAGGGTTGAACACTGAAGCTTTCTTT. This encodes CASSPSGLNTEAFF.

This chain connects TRBV5-6 to TRBJ1-1; a weak D match, TRBD1 (6 bases). Trimming removed 4 bases at V and 3 bases at J, with 16 bases between. The germline V gene has CDR1 SGHDT and CDR2 YYEEEE. The CDR3 consists of 15 residues. The CDR3 nucleotides read TGTGCCAGCAGCCAGTGGGACACCCGTCACACTGAAGCTTTCTTT. This translates into CASSQWDTRHTEAFF.

The genes are TRBV10-3 and TRBJ2-1, with D tentatively TRBD2 (5 bases). The CDR3 totals 15 residues. Deletions cut 3 bases from V and 10 bases from J, with 19 bases between. The V gene's germline CDR1 is ENHRY and CDR2 SYGVKD. CDR3 nucleotide sequence: TGTGCCATCAGTGATATCGGCCAGGAGGACTGGGAGCAGTTCTTC. Amino acid sequence: CAISDIGQEDWEQFF.

This chain joins TRBV7-2 and TRBJ2-5; D unresolved. Trimming left V 1 base short and J 5 bases short, with 8 bases between. The germline V gene encodes CDR1 SGHTA and CDR2 FQGNSA. The CDR3 spans 13 residues. The CDR3 spells CASSLGGRETQYF. The CDR3 DNA is TGTGCCAGCAGCTTAGGAGGAAGGGAGACCCAGTACTTC. Supplemented by reference TRBV7-2 and TRBJ2-5, the full variable domain reads GAGVSQSPSNKVTEKGKDVELRCDPISGHTALYWYRQSLGQGLEFLIYFQGNSAPDKSGLPSDRFSAERTGGSVSTLTIQRTQQEDSAVYLCASSLGGRETQYFGPGTRLLVL.

This sequence joins TRBV5-4 and TRBJ2-2; 7 nucleotides line up with TRBD2. With 9 bases clipped from V and 2 bases from J, the junction kept 10 bases outside the gene matches. Per the germline V gene, CDR1 is SGHNT and CDR2 is YYREEE (reference sequence). The CDR3 runs 15 residues. CDR3 DNA sequence: TGTGCCACCTCATTGGGCGGGGGAAACACCGGGGAGCTGTTTTTT. This translates into CATSLGGGNTGELFF.

V usage is TRBV18 and J usage is TRBJ1-2; TRBD1 is a possible D gene (6 bases). CDR1 and CDR2 (germline): KGHSH, LQKENI. V was cut by 2 bases and J by 5 bases, with 15 bases left in between. The CDR3 is 15 residues long. DNA for the CDR3: TGTGCCAGCTCACCATCAGCAGGGGCTATATATGGCTACACCTTC. As protein: CASSPSAGAIYGYTF.

As concerns this clone: Compared with germline, one end of the junction differs, possibly owing to a read error. The chain links TRBV11-1 to TRBJ2-3, with 7 positions matching TRBD1. The CDR3 contains 15 residues. Germline CDR1 SGHAT, CDR2 FQDESV (reference sequence). The CDR3 bases are TGTGCCAGCAGCTTACTTTGGACAGGCACAGATACGCAGTGTTTT. Translating gives CASSLLWTGTDTQCF.

The chain has TRBV5-1 and TRBJ2-5, with D possibly matching TRBD2 (6 bases). V dropped 0 bases and J dropped 1 base, with 22 bases sitting between them. The CDR3 extends over 19 amino acids. Germline V CDR1 and CDR2: SGHRS, YFSETQ. The CDR3 protein is CASSLAGPLGTGGQETQYF. For the CDR3, the DNA is TGCGCCAGCAGCTTGGCCGGACCGCTTGGGACCGGGGGCCAAGAGACCCAGTACTTC.

This chain connects TRBV5-1 to TRBJ2-5; tentative D call: TRBD2 (6 bases). The germline V gene has CDR1 SGHRS and CDR2 YFSETQ. The CDR3 runs to 16 residues. The V gene lost 4 bases and the J gene lost 5 bases, with 21 bases spanning the gap. Here the CDR3 reads CASSPTGTQIGETQYF. The CDR3 region has the DNA TGCGCCAGCAGCCCGACCGGGACTCAAATCGGGGAGACCCAGTACTTC.

The chain combines TRBV6-1 with TRBJ2-3, with D possibly being TRBD1 (5 bases). Trimming removed 1 base at V and 0 bases at J, with 8 bases between. The CDR3 is 15 amino acids. Per the germline V gene, CDR1 is MNHNS and CDR2 is SASEGT. As DNA, the CDR3 is TGTGCCAGCAGTGAAGTTTCAGGGAGCACAGATACGCAGTATTTT. Translating gives CASSEVSGSTDTQYF.

The chain joins TRBV5-1 to TRBJ2-6; no definite D call. Germline values: CDR1 SGHRS, CDR2 YFSETQ. Trimming removed 0 bases from V and 0 bases from J, with 10 bases in between. The CDR3 totals 17 residues. The CDR3 loop is CASSLVAGNSGANVLTF. The CDR3 nucleotides read TGCGCCAGCAGCTTGGTTGCAGGAAACTCTGGGGCCAACGTCCTGACTTTC. The variable domain in full, completed from reference TRBV5-1 and TRBJ2-6, reads KAGVTQTPRYLIKTRGQQVTLSCSPISGHRSVSWYQQTPGQGLQFLFEYFSETQRNKGNFPGRFSGRQFSNSRSEMNVSTLELGDSALYLCASSLVAGNSGANVLTFGAGSRLTVL.

V usage is TRBV27 and J usage is TRBJ1-4, with 7 nucleotides matching TRBD1. Germline V gene data show CDR1 as MNHEY and CDR2 as SMNVEV (reference sequence). The V segment lost 5 bases and the J segment 7 bases; nucleotides outside the gene matches: 7. The CDR3 contains 14 residues. The CDR3 protein is CASSHGQVGEKLFF. CDR3 sequence (DNA): TGTGCCAGCAGTCACGGACAGGTCGGTGAAAAACTGTTTTTT.

The CDR3 sequence is CASSFPGGDTGELFF. The CDR3 DNA sequence: TGTGCCAGCAGCTTCCCAGGGGGCGACACCGGGGAGCTGTTTTTT. V is TRBV5-4 and J is TRBJ2-2, with 8 bases aligning to TRBD1. CDR1 and CDR2 (germline): SGHNT, YYREEE (reference sequence). V lost 2 bases, J lost 3 bases, and 3 bases stayed unmatched. The CDR3 totals 15 residues.

The chain joins TRBV5-5 to TRBJ2-2, with TRBD2 matching 7 bases. Germline values: CDR1 SGHKS, CDR2 YYEKEE (reference sequence). CDR3 size: 14 residues. V shed 3 bases and J 2 bases; nucleotides not matched to a gene: 1. Written as DNA, the CDR3 is TGTGCCAGCAGCTCTAGCGGAAACACCGGGGAGCTGTTTTTT. It translates to CASSSSGNTGELFF.

V gene TRBV15 combines with J gene TRBJ1-2; TRBD1 matches 10 bases. Per the germline V gene, CDR1 is LNHNV and CDR2 is YYDKDF (reference sequence). This CDR3 has 14 amino acids. Trimming at V came to 5 bases and at J to 10 bases, leaving 10 bases not matched to a gene. The CDR3 spells CATSRTGQGWIYTF. As DNA, the CDR3 is TGTGCCACCAGCCGAACGGGACAGGGGTGGATCTACACCTTC.

V gene TRBV5-1 combines with J gene TRBJ2-1, with TRBD2 identical over 8 bases. The V gene end was trimmed by 4 bases and the J gene end by 8 bases; junction bases not matched to a gene: 11. The CDR3 length is 15 residues. Germline values: CDR1 SGHRS, CDR2 YFSETQ. This CDR3 reads CASSEGLAAEDEQFF. The CDR3 nucleotides are TGCGCCAGCAGCGAAGGACTAGCAGCGGAGGATGAGCAGTTCTTC.

This clone was detected a few times. The CDR3 region has the DNA TGTGCCATCAGGGGACAGGAGAACACTGAAGCTTTCTTT. Translation gives CAIRGQENTEAFF. This sequence joins TRBV10-3 and TRBJ1-1, with TRBD1 matching 8 bases. The CDR3 runs 13 residues. After removal of 6 bases from V and 1 base from J, the junction contained 1 base not matched to a gene. CDR1 is ENHRY, CDR2 SYGVKD, per germline.

This chain connects TRBV29-1 to TRBJ1-1; D uncertain. Looked up from germline, CDR1 is SQVTM and CDR2 is ANQGSEA. This CDR3 has 14 residues. V shed 6 bases and J shed 5 bases, with 19 bases lying between them. Written as DNA, the CDR3 is TGCAGCGTGGGCCCATCGAGCGCGGGAACTGAAGCTTTCTTT. This translates into CSVGPSSAGTEAFF.

This chain links TRBV20-1 with TRBJ1-2, with 10 bases matching TRBD1. Germline-derived CDR1 and CDR2 are DFQATT and SNEGSKA (reference sequence). The CDR3 sequence is 11 residues long. V shed 5 bases, J shed 8 bases, and the junction held 2 bases outside the gene matches. In nucleotides, the CDR3 is TGCAGTGCTGGGACAGGGGTGGGCTACACCTTC. The encoded protein is CSAGTGVGYTF.

The rearrangement joins TRBV15 to TRBJ2-7; D is possibly TRBD2 (7 bases). V lost 3 bases and J 7 bases, leaving 19 bases between the germline ends. The CDR3 spans 15 residues. CDR1 is LNHNV and CDR2 is YYDKDF in the germline V gene (reference sequence). CDR3 protein: CATSSDYLQGGEQYF. DNA of the CDR3: TGTGCCACCAGCAGTGATTATCTACAGGGAGGGGAGCAGTACTTC.

CDR3 loop: CASTLQASNTEAFF. Here the CDR3 DNA reads TGCGCCAGCACCCTACAGGCTTCAAACACTGAAGCTTTCTTT. V gene TRBV4-1 combines with J gene TRBJ1-1, with D possibly being TRBD1 (5 bases). The V end was cut by 7 bases, the J end by 2 bases, with 14 bases between. Germline CDR1 and CDR2: MGHRA and YSYEKL. The CDR3 length is 14 residues.

The rearrangement links TRBV28 to TRBJ2-7; possible D gene TRBD2, 6 bases. This CDR3 comprises 14 residues. The germline CDR1 and CDR2 sequences are MDHEN and SYDVKM. V was pared by 2 bases and J by 3 bases, with 11 bases between. CDR3 residues: CASSLAGLSYEQYF. In DNA, the CDR3 is TGTGCCAGCAGTTTAGCGGGACTTAGCTACGAGCAGTACTTC.

The chain is built from TRBV28 and TRBJ2-7, with a possible D match to TRBD2 (6 bases). Trimming pared 2 bases from V and 2 bases from J, leaving 16 bases between. The CDR3 is 16 residues long. CDR1 and CDR2 from the germline V gene are MDHEN and SYDVKM. The CDR3 coding sequence is TGTGCCAGCAGTTTAGATTTCGGGACTGCGACCTACGAGCAGTACTTC. Protein sequence: CASSLDFGTATYEQYF.